These 27 T cell receptor beta chains share one sample of origin, sequenced in a study of early T cells in non-severe SARS-CoV-2 infection. MiXCR was run by TCRdb on the 5' RACE reads, yielding one entry per CDR3 protein. The sample has some 96,000 distinct CDR3 sequences; approximately 15% are singletons. Sequences were obtained from whole blood. These receptors came from an adult who was a healthcare worker with PCR-confirmed SARS-CoV-2 infection or an uninfected control (not recorded which).

Notes on this clonotype: Sequence at one end of the junction differs from germline and may be a read error. This chain links TRBV4-1 with TRBJ1-2, with D unresolved. CDR1 is MGHRA and CDR2 is YSYEKL in the germline V gene. This CDR3 is 11 amino acids long. The CDR3 is CASRQALRYTF. CDR3 DNA sequence: TGCGCCAGCAGGCAAGCCCTACGCTACACCTTC.

The chain links TRBV28 to TRBJ2-7, with a possible D match to TRBD2 (5 bases). The CDR3 is 14 residues long. Trimming cost V 5 bases and J 3 bases, with 14 bases left between them. The germline V gene encodes CDR1 MDHEN and CDR2 SYDVKM. CDR3: CASSPLDEVYEQYF. The CDR3 region has the DNA TGTGCCAGCAGTCCACTAGACGAAGTCTACGAGCAGTACTTC.

This clonotype showed up many times. The V and J genes are TRBV20-1 and TRBJ2-7; 8 bases are shared with TRBD1. The CDR3 extends over 14 amino acids. With 2 bases clipped from V and 2 bases from J, the junction kept 5 bases outside the gene matches. The germline V gene encodes CDR1 DFQATT and CDR2 SNEGSKA (reference sequence). CDR3 coding DNA: TGCAGTGCTAGACCGCTGGACAGGGCCTACGAGCAGTACTTC. Protein sequence: CSARPLDRAYEQYF.

This clonotype is labeled as medium-sized. Its ends do not fully match the called genes, so a read error is possible. This rearrangement joins TRBV12-3 or TRBV12-4 to TRBJ1-2; D is possibly TRBD1 (5 bases). CDR3 size: 15 residues. CDR3: CASSLASGGNDGYTF. CDR3 bases: TGTGCCAGCAGTTTAGCGTCTGGGGGTAACGATGGCTACACCTTC.

This clonotype was found many times. The V and J genes are TRBV4-3 and TRBJ2-3; 13 bases line up with TRBD2. Trimming took 4 bases from V and 0 from J; bases not matched to a gene: 10. The CDR3 is 19 amino acids. Germline CDR1 is LGHNA and CDR2 is YSLEER. In DNA form, the CDR3 reads TGCGCCAGCAGCCTAAAACGTCGACTAGCGGGAGGAAGCACAGATACGCAGTATTTT. Translated: CASSLKRRLAGGSTDTQYF.

This clonotype was observed at least ten times. This chain connects TRBV14 to TRBJ1-3; D gene unclear. Deletions cut 0 bases from V and 4 bases from J, with 7 bases between. The CDR3 runs to 14 residues. Per the germline V gene, CDR1 is SGHDN and CDR2 is FVKESK. CDR3 sequence (DNA): TGTGCCAGCAGCCAAGATCGAGGGGGAAACACCATATATTTT. It codes for CASSQDRGGNTIYF. Full variable domain (remainder filled in from reference TRBV14 and TRBJ1-3): EAGVTQFPSHSVIEKGQTVTLRCDPISGHDNLYWYRRVMGKEIKFLLHFVKESKQDESGMPNNRFLAERTGGTYSTLKVQPAELEDSGVYFCASSQDRGGNTIYFGEGSWLTVV.

J is TRBJ2-1 and V is TRBV28, with TRBD2 matching over 7 bases. The CDR3 covers 11 residues. Germline CDR1 is MDHEN and CDR2 is SYDVKM. V shed 8 bases, J shed 7 bases, and the junction held 2 bases outside the gene matches. In DNA, the CDR3 is TGTGCCAGCGGGGGAGGGAATGAGCAGTTCTTC. Translating gives CASGGGNEQFF.

The V gene is TRBV7-8, the J gene TRBJ2-3; D remains ambiguous. Germline CDR1 is SGHVS and CDR2 is FQNEAQ. The CDR3 sequence is 15 residues long. The V end lost 6 bases, the J end lost 4 bases, and 17 bases lay between the germline ends. The CDR3 sequence: CASSRGWGVPDTQYF. For the CDR3, the DNA is TGTGCCAGCAGTCGAGGTTGGGGTGTTCCAGATACGCAGTATTTT.

This clonotype has a single count. The chain couples TRBV19 to TRBJ2-2; TRBD2 aligns across 11 bases. The CDR3 has 17 residues. J lost 8 bases, V lost 4 bases, and 12 bases had no gene match. CDR1 is LNHDA and CDR2 is SQIVND in the germline V gene (reference sequence). CDR3 DNA sequence: TGTGCCAGTAGTACCAAAACTAGCGGGAGAGGGACTGGGGAGCTGTTTTTT. As protein: CASSTKTSGRGTGELFF.

This chain joins TRBV5-1 and TRBJ2-7; D is unclear. This CDR3 contains 13 residues. Germline CDR1 reads SGHRS; CDR2 reads YFSETQ. Trimming removed 0 bases from V and 3 bases from J, with 7 bases in between. The CDR3 DNA reads TGCGCCAGCAGCTTGGCCAGTCGCTACGAGCAGTACTTC. It codes for CASSLASRYEQYF.

The V call is TRBV5-4, the J call TRBJ2-6; no reliable D call. CDR1 and CDR2 (germline): SGHNT, YYREEE (reference sequence). Trimming left V 3 bases short and J 0 bases short, with 7 bases between. The CDR3 is 15 residues long. CDR3: CASSSPGSGANVLTF. In DNA, the CDR3 is TGTGCCAGCAGCTCCCCGGGCTCTGGGGCCAACGTCCTGACTTTC.

The rearrangement links TRBV20-1 to TRBJ2-7, with 13 nucleotides matching TRBD2. CDR3 length: 16 amino acids. V lost 3 bases to trimming and J lost 2 bases; unmatched junction nucleotides: 7. Germline V lookup: CDR1 DFQATT, CDR2 SNEGSKA (reference sequence). The CDR3 spells CSASPSLAGGPYEQYF. In DNA, the CDR3 is TGCAGTGCTAGCCCATCACTAGCGGGAGGGCCCTACGAGCAGTACTTC.

The genes are TRBV20-1 and TRBJ2-7; a possible D gene is TRBD2 (6 bases). Trimming removed 1 base at V and 3 bases at J, with 16 bases between. CDR1 is DFQATT, CDR2 SNEGSKA, per germline (reference sequence). The CDR3 totals 15 residues. As DNA, the CDR3 is TGCAGTGCTAGAGTAAATGCGGGACTGCACTACGAGCAGTACTTC. Translated, it gives CSARVNAGLHYEQYF.

The V call is TRBV11-3, the J call TRBJ2-3, with 7 bases lining up with TRBD2. With V trimmed by 1 base and J by 5 bases, 3 bases remained unmatched. The V gene's germline CDR1 is SGHNT and CDR2 YENEEA. This CDR3 region has 14 residues. The CDR3 region is CASSLGEGLDTQYF. DNA for the CDR3: TGTGCCAGCAGCTTAGGGGAGGGCCTAGATACGCAGTATTTT.

This clonotype turned up a few times. The gene calls are TRBV5-4 and TRBJ2-3, with D uncertain. Germline V gene sequence: CDR1 SGHNT, CDR2 YYREEE (reference sequence). There are 17 residues in the CDR3. V was cut by 2 bases and J by 2 bases, with 18 bases left in between. For the CDR3, the DNA is TGTGCCAGCAGCTTACGCTCTGGCCCCCCCAACACAGATACGCAGTATTTT. Encoded protein: CASSLRSGPPNTDTQYF. Full variable domain (remainder filled in from reference TRBV5-4 and TRBJ2-3): ETGVTQSPTHLIKTRGQQVTLRCSSQSGHNTVSWYQQALGQGPQFIFQYYREEENGRGNFPPRFSGLQFPNYSSELNVNALELDDSALYLCASSLRSGPPNTDTQYFGPGTRLTVL.

This chain uses TRBV7-6 with TRBJ1-3; D gene unclear. The CDR3 sequence is 19 residues long. Germline V lookup: CDR1 SGHVS, CDR2 FNYEAQ. V lost 3 bases to trimming and J lost 1 base, with 22 bases between them. This chain's CDR3 is CASSFERNSNPRSGNTIYF. For the CDR3, the DNA is TGTGCCAGCAGCTTCGAGAGGAACTCGAATCCCCGTTCTGGAAACACCATATATTTT.

The CDR3 sequence: CASSQQLAGVGGELFF. DNA of the CDR3: TGCGCCAGCAGCCAACAACTAGCGGGAGTTGGCGGGGAGCTGTTTTTT. The chain has TRBV4-1 and TRBJ2-2; 11 nucleotides match TRBD2. Germline assignment: CDR1 MGHRA and CDR2 YSYEKL. With V trimmed by 2 bases and J by 7 bases, 6 bases remained unmatched. CDR3 length equals 16 residues.

This clonotype was picked up many times. This chain uses TRBV20-1 with TRBJ2-7; TRBD2 agrees at 8 bases. V shed 4 bases and J 7 bases; nucleotides not matched to a gene: 12. The CDR3 length is 14 residues. The germline V gene encodes CDR1 DFQATT and CDR2 SNEGSKA (reference sequence). The CDR3 reads CSAIAGTSPKEQYF. CDR3 bases: TGCAGTGCTATCGCCGGGACTAGTCCAAAAGAGCAGTACTTC.

The chain joins TRBV6-6 to TRBJ2-7; weak D call: TRBD2 (5 bases). Germline V CDR1 and CDR2: MNHNY, SVGAGI (reference sequence). Between the trimmed V and J ends, which lost 10 bases and 2 bases, there was a span of 18 bases. There are 14 residues in the CDR3. For the CDR3, the DNA is TGTGCCATCTCCCGGACCACGGGAACCTACGAGCAGTACTTC. Translation: CAISRTTGTYEQYF.

This clonotype was picked up a small number of times. The rearrangement links TRBV28 to TRBJ1-4; 7 bases are a match to TRBD1. V was pared by 2 bases and J by 8 bases, with 5 bases of the junction left unmatched. This CDR3 spans 14 amino acids. Germline CDR1 MDHEN, CDR2 SYDVKM. CDR3 sequence: CASSLPGTVEKLFF. In nucleotides, the CDR3 is TGTGCCAGCAGTTTACCCGGGACAGTAGAAAAACTGTTTTTT.

Only a few counts were recorded for this clonotype. The chain employs TRBV29-1 and TRBJ2-5; D gene uncertain. The CDR3 length is 14 residues. Trimming took off 0 bases at V and 5 bases at J, with 13 bases between the two ends. Germline V gene sequence: CDR1 SQVTM, CDR2 ANQGSEA. The CDR3 here is CSVEESNSLETQYF. Here the CDR3 DNA reads TGCAGCGTTGAAGAGAGTAACAGTCTGGAGACCCAGTACTTC.

V is TRBV7-2 and J is TRBJ2-3, with 8 bases identical to TRBD2. The J segment lost 4 bases and the V segment lost 5 bases, leaving 14 bases of the junction unmatched. There are 17 residues in the CDR3. Germline V gene data show CDR1 as SGHTA and CDR2 as FQGNSA. CDR3 nucleotide sequence: TGTGCCAGCAGCCCCTCCCGGGGAGCGGGAGTTGCAGATACGCAGTATTTT. Translated: CASSPSRGAGVADTQYF.

This clonotype was observed at least ten times. The CDR3: CASSEDPVQNIQYF. The CDR3 bases are TGTGCCAGCAGCGAGGATCCAGTCCAAAACATTCAGTACTTC. The gene calls are TRBV28 and TRBJ2-4; D remains ambiguous. This CDR3 is 14 amino acids long. V lost 6 bases and J lost 5, with 14 bases in between. Germline V gene sequence: CDR1 MDHEN, CDR2 SYDVKM.

The gene calls are TRBV30 and TRBJ2-7; D gene ambiguous. The germline gives CDR1 GTSNPN, CDR2 SVGIG (reference sequence). With 2 bases removed from V and 1 base from J, the gap between germline ends came to 9 bases. CDR3 length: 13 residues. The CDR3 coding sequence is TGTGCCTGGAGTCCTCAGGATTCCTACGAGCAGTACTTC. This gives the protein CAWSPQDSYEQYF.

This clonotype was observed a handful of times. The chain is built from TRBV12-3 or TRBV12-4 and TRBJ2-7; 13 nucleotides match TRBD2. This CDR3 has 16 amino acids. V dropped 10 bases and J dropped 5; count of bases not matched to a gene: 14. CDR3 loop: CAKGLAGSGSVNEQYF. In DNA, the CDR3 is TGTGCCAAGGGACTAGCGGGAAGTGGGAGCGTGAACGAGCAGTACTTC.

This sequence joins TRBV6-5 and TRBJ2-1; 8 bases fit TRBD2. This CDR3 is built from 13 residues. V lost 4 bases and J lost 5; bases outside the gene matches: 1. Germline CDR1 and CDR2: MNHEY and SVGAGI. CDR3 nucleotides: TGTGCCAGCAGTTTCGGGGGGGACAATGAGCAGTTCTTC. Translation: CASSFGGDNEQFF.

This clonotype was observed a few times. Here the CDR3 DNA reads TGTGCCAGCAGTGTAGATAGCGGGAGGGCCCGAGAGACCCAGTACTTC. Protein: CASSVDSGRARETQYF. The rearrangement joins TRBV25-1 to TRBJ2-5; TRBD2 agrees at 11 bases. Germline CDR1 reads MGHDK; CDR2 reads SYGVNS. The CDR3 is 16 residues long. V dropped 4 bases and J dropped 4; count of bases not matched to a gene: 8.